This TCR beta chain was obtained from a study of type 1 regulatory T cells. Study overall: This in vitro CD4 product, T-allo10, is enriched for Tr1 cells and alloantigen-specific.

TCRdb processed the reads anew with MiXCR; each CDR3 protein has one entry. The sample has over 14,000 distinct CDR3 sequences, roughly 13% seen once. This clonotype was detected many times. Its antigen is unknown. The CDR3 covers 15 residues. Germline assignment: CDR1 MNHEY and CDR2 SVGAGI. V was trimmed by 0 bases and J by 4 bases, leaving 10 bases between them. The V call is TRBV6-5, the J call TRBJ2-1; D is undetermined. The sequencing input was cultured T cells, either the whole culture or a sorted T cell fraction (not recorded which). The TCR was taken from a human donor in good health. As DNA, the CDR3 is TGTGCCAGCAGTTACTCCCCGTCTGGTTACAATGAGCAGTTCTTC. As protein: CASSYSPSGYNEQFF.